This T cell receptor beta chain was profiled in a study of cytotoxic CD8 clonotypes in ibrutinib-treated CLL. Looking at the study overall: Within the patient group, 11 were relapsed/refractory and over 14 treatment-naive, and about 17 were IGHV unmutated.

Regarding this clone: No antigen is known for it.

Study conclusions and caveats: Treatment left the uncommon public clonotypes either contracted or stable in frequency. Different sampling times were used for sustained-remission and progressing patients. Clonality went higher at ibrutinib response and then dropped back toward baseline at progression.

Here immunoSEQ multiplex PCR was the method, and the copy in TCRdb shows in-frame clones only, minus some. This table has around 300,000 clones, about 80% appearing once. Trimming took 6 bases from V and 2 from J, leaving 7 bases between them. There are 13 residues in the CDR3. The germline gives CDR1 SGHVS, CDR2 FNYEAQ. Sequences were derived from PBMCs, sampled before ibrutinib treatment. This receptor was obtained from a human donor with chronic lymphocytic leukemia. V gene TRBV7-6 combines with J gene TRBJ2-2; D call uncertain. CDR3 protein: CASSRRNTGELFF. Here the CDR3 DNA reads TGTGCCAGCAGTCGTCGTAACACCGGGGAGCTGTTTTTT. Based on the CDR3 plus reference TRBV7-6 and TRBJ2-2, the full variable domain is GAGVSQSPRYKVTKRGQDVALRCDPISGHVSLYWYRQALGQGPEFLTYFNYEAQQDKSGLPNDRFSAERPEGSISTLTIQRTEQRDSAMYRCASSRRNTGELFFGEGSRLTVL.